This record concerns one TCR beta chain sequence. The antigen remains undetermined. This sample is part of a study of cytomegalovirus exposure and HLA in healthy donors. The study's findings and limits: A later analysis showed that HLA-associated TCR beta chains had undergone more clonal expansion than equally common others. Association with HLA alleles at 0.05 false discovery rate was found for roughly 17,000 TCR beta sequences in a later analysis.

13 Jbeta primers and 60 Vbeta primers were used for the PCR. Data came from immunoSEQ multiplex PCR; TCRdb stores just in-frame clones and leaves some out. The table lists some 110,000 clones. What was sequenced was PBMCs. The receptor's source is a man younger than 45 in good health and CMV-seronegative.

CDR3 nucleotide sequence: TGCGCCAGCAGCCAAGATTGGGGGCCGACAGGGGAGAACACTGAAGCTTTCTTT. This translates into CASSQDWGPTGENTEAFF. The chain carries TRBV4-1 and TRBJ1-1, with 8 bases identical to TRBD1. CDR3 length: 18 residues. Germline assignment: CDR1 MGHRA and CDR2 YSYEKL. J gave up 1 base and V 0 bases, and 10 bases lay outside the gene matches.